This record concerns one T cell receptor beta chain sequence. The record originates from a study of blood T cell repertoires in COVID-19. Trimming removed 0 bases at V and 2 bases at J, with 16 bases between. The germline CDR1 and CDR2 sequences are GTSNPN and SVGIG (reference sequence). This CDR3 has 16 residues. TCRdb keeps only in-frame clones here, not all; method: immunoSEQ multiplex PCR. The sample carries 310,000 or so clones, 88% recorded once. The V gene is TRBV30, the J gene TRBJ2-5; D is unclear. Sequenced: peripheral blood. This receptor was identified in a woman in her 30s with COVID-19, enrolled during active disease. Here the CDR3 DNA reads TGTGCCTGGAGTGTCCCCGTGGTAGGAGCGCAAGAGACCCAGTACTTC. It yields the protein CAWSVPVVGAQETQYF. Drawing the rest from reference TRBV30 and TRBJ2-5, the complete variable domain is SQTIHQWPATLVQPVGSPLSLECTVEGTSNPNLYWYRQAAGRGLQLLFYSVGIGQISSEVPQNLSASRPQDRQFILSSKKLLLSDSGFYLCAWSVPVVGAQETQYFGPGTRLLVL.